The clone carrying this T cell receptor beta chain was observed many times. Its antigen remains unknown. Patients affected by ophthalmopathy presented a Clinical Activity Score of at least 3, a NOSPECS grade of at least 4, and disease duration below 3 months. Clinical symptoms, serum thyroxine and TRAb, thyroid ultrasound and orbital computed tomography were used for the diagnoses. This entry is derived from a study of T cells in Graves' hyperthyroidism and ophthalmopathy. Study observations and caveats: The majority of expanded thyroid clonotypes above 0.001 also appeared in blood. Classification by a 13 V-J model distinguished ophthalmopathy from stable hyperthyroidism.

RNA transcripts provided the source from which TCR beta CDR3 regions were amplified. When the TCR CDR3 underwent first-round RT-PCR, the HTBI primer set was used. TCRdb analysed the multiplex PCR reads with MiXCR anew, one entry per CDR3 protein. The repertoire holds about 640,000 distinct CDR3 sequences, with roughly 20% as singletons. Between the trimmed V and J ends, which lost 6 bases and 2 bases, there was a span of 11 bases. This CDR3 is 13 amino acids long. The TCR originated in a man aged 25 to 45 with Graves' ophthalmopathy. This chain connects TRBV12-3 or TRBV12-4 to TRBJ2-7; weak D call: TRBD2 (6 bases). Sample: blood. The CDR3 loop is CASSFGGTYEQYF. The CDR3 DNA is TGTGCCAGCAGCTTCGGAGGGACCTACGAGCAGTACTTC.